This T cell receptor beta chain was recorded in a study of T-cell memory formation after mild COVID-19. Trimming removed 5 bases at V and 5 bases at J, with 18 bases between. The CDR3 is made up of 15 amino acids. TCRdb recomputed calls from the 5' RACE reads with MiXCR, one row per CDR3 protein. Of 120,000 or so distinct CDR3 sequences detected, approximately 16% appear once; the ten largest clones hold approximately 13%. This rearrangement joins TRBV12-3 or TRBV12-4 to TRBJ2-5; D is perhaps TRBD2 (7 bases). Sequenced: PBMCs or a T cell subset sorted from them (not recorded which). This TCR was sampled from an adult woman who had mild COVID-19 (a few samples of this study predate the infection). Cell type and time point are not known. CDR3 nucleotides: TGTGCCAGCAGTCCAGGACTAGGGGGGGGGGAGACCCAGTACTTC. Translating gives CASSPGLGGGETQYF.